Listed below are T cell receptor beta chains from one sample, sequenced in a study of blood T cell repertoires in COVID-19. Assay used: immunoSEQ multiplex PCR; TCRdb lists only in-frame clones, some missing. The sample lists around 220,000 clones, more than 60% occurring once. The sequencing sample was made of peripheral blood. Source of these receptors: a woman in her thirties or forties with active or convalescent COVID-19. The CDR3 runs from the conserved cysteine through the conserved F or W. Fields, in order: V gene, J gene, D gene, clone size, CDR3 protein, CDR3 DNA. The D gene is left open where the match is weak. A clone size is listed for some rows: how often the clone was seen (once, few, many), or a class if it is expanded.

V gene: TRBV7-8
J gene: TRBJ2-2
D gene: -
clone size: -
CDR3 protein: CASSRDGRDTGELFF
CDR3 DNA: TGTGCCAGCAGCCGAGACGGTCGGGACACCGGGGAGCTGTTTTTT

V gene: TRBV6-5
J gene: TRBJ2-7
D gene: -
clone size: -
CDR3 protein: CASSHTGSYEQYF
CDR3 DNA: TGTGCCAGCAGTCACACAGGGTCCTACGAGCAGTACTTC

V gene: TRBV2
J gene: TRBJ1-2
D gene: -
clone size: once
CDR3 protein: CASSEGGRAYGYTF
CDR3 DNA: TGTGCCAGCAGTGAAGGGGGCAGGGCCTATGGCTACACCTTC

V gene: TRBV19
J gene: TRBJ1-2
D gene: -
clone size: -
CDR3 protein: CASSSRGANYGYTF
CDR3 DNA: TGTGCCAGTAGTTCTAGAGGAGCAAACTATGGCTACACCTTC

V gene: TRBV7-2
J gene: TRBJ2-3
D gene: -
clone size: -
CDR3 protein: CASSLVLRVSTDTQYF
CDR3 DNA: TGTGCCAGCAGCTTAGTTCTGCGGGTTAGCACAGATACGCAGTATTTT

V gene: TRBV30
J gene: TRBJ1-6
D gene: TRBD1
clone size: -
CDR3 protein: CAWSRTGGGSPLHF
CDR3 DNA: TGTGCCTGGAGCCGAACAGGGGGCGGTTCACCCCTCCACTTT

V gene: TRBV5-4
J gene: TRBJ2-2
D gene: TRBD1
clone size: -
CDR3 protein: CASTPGRRGQTGELFF
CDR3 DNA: TGTGCCAGCACTCCCGGCCGCAGGGGGCAAACCGGGGAGCTGTTTTTT

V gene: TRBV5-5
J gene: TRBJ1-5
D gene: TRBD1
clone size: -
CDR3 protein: CASSRIGTGPQHF
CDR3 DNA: TGTGCCAGCAGCCGAATCGGGACAGGGCCACAGCATTTT

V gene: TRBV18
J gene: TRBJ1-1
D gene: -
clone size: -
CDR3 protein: CASVGAENTEAFF
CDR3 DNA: TGTGCCAGCGTTGGGGCAGAAAACACTGAAGCTTTCTTT

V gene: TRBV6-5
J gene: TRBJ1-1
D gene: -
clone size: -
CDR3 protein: CASSPQGRAEAFF
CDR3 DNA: TGTGCCAGCAGTCCCCAGGGGCGGGCTGAAGCTTTCTTT

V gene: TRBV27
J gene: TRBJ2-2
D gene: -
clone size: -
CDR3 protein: CASSLTRSFTGELFF
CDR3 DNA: TGTGCCAGCAGTTTAACCCGGAGCTTCACCGGGGAGCTGTTTTTT

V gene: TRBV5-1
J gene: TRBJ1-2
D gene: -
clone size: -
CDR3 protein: CASSLETGSGYTF
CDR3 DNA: TGCGCCAGCAGCTTGGAGACAGGCTCTGGCTACACCTTC

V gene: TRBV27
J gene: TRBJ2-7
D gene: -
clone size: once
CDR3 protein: CASSTRRNEQYF
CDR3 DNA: TGTGCCAGTTCCACACGCCGCAACGAGCAGTACTTC

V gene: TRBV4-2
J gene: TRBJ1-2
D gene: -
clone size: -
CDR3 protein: CASSRLGGANIYGYTF
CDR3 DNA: TGTGCCAGCAGCCGCCTAGGAGGGGCGAATATCTATGGCTACACCTTC

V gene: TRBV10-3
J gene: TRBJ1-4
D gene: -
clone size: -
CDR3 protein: CAISESAGGNEKLFF
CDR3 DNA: TGTGCCATCAGTGAGTCGGCGGGGGGGAATGAAAAACTGTTTTTT

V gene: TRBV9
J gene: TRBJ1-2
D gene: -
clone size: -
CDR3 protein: CASRSYGYTF
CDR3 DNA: TGTGCCAGCAGGAGCTATGGCTACACCTTC

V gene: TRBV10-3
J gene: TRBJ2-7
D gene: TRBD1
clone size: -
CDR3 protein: CASRGGQGAGEQYF
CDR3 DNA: TGTGCCTCTAGAGGGGGACAGGGGGCGGGTGAGCAGTACTTC

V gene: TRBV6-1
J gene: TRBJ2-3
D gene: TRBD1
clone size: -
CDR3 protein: CASSARDRGRSDTQYF
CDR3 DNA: TGTGCCAGCAGTGCCCGGGACAGGGGGCGCTCAGATACGCAGTATTTT

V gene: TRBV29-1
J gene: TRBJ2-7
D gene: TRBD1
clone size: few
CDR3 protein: CSVRTGGRGEQYF
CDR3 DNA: TGCAGCGTCCGGACAGGGGGGAGAGGGGAGCAGTACTTC

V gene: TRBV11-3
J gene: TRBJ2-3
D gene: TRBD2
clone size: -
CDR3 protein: CASSLGGTSGGSDTQYF
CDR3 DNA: TGTGCCAGCAGCTTAGGCGGGACTAGCGGGGGTTCAGATACGCAGTATTTT

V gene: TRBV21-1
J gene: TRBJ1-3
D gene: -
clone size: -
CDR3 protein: CARRLRGLGGNTIYF
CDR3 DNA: TGTGCTCGCCGACTCAGGGGGCTAGGTGGAAACACCATATATTTT

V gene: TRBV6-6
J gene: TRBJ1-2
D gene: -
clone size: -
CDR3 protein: CASIKGGSYGYTF
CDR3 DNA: TGTGCCAGCATCAAGGGAGGGAGCTATGGCTACACCTTC

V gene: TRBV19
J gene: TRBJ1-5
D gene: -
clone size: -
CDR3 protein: CASSPRGYYSNQPQHF
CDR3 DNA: TGTGCCAGTAGTCCTAGAGGCTACTATAGCAATCAGCCCCAGCATTTT

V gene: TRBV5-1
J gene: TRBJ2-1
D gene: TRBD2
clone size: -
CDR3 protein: CASSLGLAGGNNEQFF
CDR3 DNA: TGCGCCAGCAGCTTAGGACTAGCGGGGGGGAACAATGAGCAGTTCTTC

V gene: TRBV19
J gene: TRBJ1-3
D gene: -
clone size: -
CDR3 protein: CASSSAGDGNTIYF
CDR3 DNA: TGTGCCAGTAGTAGTGCGGGGGACGGAAACACCATATATTTT